Listed below are T cell receptor beta chains from one sample, sequenced in a study of blood T cell repertoires in COVID-19. Produced via immunoSEQ multiplex PCR; TCRdb's table is partial and in-frame only. The sample includes a few hundred thousand clones, approximately 90% of them seen just once. Sequencing was carried out using PBMCs or T cells enriched from blood (not recorded which). The receptors come from a woman aged 18-29 years who had recovered from COVID-19. Each CDR3 is given with its conserved first and last residue. A D gene is named only where the DNA matches it firmly. Expanded clones are given a class, and other clones once, few, many or no size at all.

V	D	J	size	DNA	CDR3
TRBV2	-	TRBJ2-7	-	TGTGCCAGCACCCTGGGGGCAAATTCCTACGAGCAGTACTTC	CASTLGANSYEQYF
TRBV9	TRBD2	TRBJ2-1	-	TGTGCCAGCAGCGTAGCTTCTAACGGGAGGCGCAACAATGAGCAGTTCTTC	CASSVASNGRRNNEQFF
TRBV18	-	TRBJ2-4	-	TGTGCCAGCTCACCCGGGACTCGAGGAAACATTCAGTACTTC	CASSPGTRGNIQYF
TRBV7-3	-	TRBJ2-1	-	TGTGCCAGCAGTTATGTTACAGGTAGGGAGCAGTTCTTC	CASSYVTGREQFF
TRBV27	-	TRBJ2-4	-	TGTGCCAGCAGTTCCGTCAGGTGGGGGCGCAGGGATGTAGCCAAAAACATTCAGTACTTC	CASSSVRWGRRDVAKNIQYF
TRBV6-8	TRBD2	TRBJ2-7	-	TGTGCCAGCAGTCTTATTCTAGGTTTTAGCGGGAGGGCCTACGAGCAGTACTTC	CASSLILGFSGRAYEQYF
TRBV28	TRBD1	TRBJ1-3	-	TGTGCCAGCAGGGACTTACAGGGGCACTCTGGAAACACCATATATTTT	CASRDLQGHSGNTIYF
TRBV29-1	-	TRBJ2-2	once	TGCAGCGCAGAAGGGCTGGACACTAACACCGGGGAGCTGTTTTTT	CSAEGLDTNTGELFF
TRBV19	TRBD1	TRBJ1-1	-	TGTGCCAGTAGTGTGACAGGGCGGGACACTGAAGCTTTCTTT	CASSVTGRDTEAFF
TRBV7-2	TRBD2	TRBJ2-7	-	TGTGCCAGCAGCCCCCCGGGGGGGCCGAGGGAGCAGTACTTC	CASSPPGGPREQYF
TRBV5-4	-	TRBJ1-1	-	TGTGCCAGCAGCCTCCTTGGGGGCTCCGGGACTGAAGCTTTCTTT	CASSLLGGSGTEAFF
TRBV7-9	TRBD2	TRBJ2-1	-	TGTGCCAGCAGCCCGACTAGCGGGAGGCCTGACAATGAGCAGTTCTTC	CASSPTSGRPDNEQFF
TRBV7-9	TRBD1	TRBJ2-7	few	TGTGCCAGCAGCTTAGGACAGGGGGCGGGGGAGCAGTACTTC	CASSLGQGAGEQYF
TRBV7-2	-	TRBJ2-3	-	TGTGCCAGCAGCTTTTCGCAGCAGGGTACAGATACGCAGTATTTT	CASSFSQQGTDTQYF
TRBV4-2	-	TRBJ2-1	many	TGTGCCAGCAGCCAAGCAGAACTATACTCTGAGCAGTTCTTC	CASSQAELYSEQFF
TRBV20-1	TRBD1	TRBJ1-2	-	TGCAGTGCGAGTAATCCGGGACAGGGGGCTTATGGCTACACCTTC	CSASNPGQGAYGYTF
TRBV6-6	TRBD1	TRBJ1-1	-	TGTGCCAGCACGGGACAGGGGGTGTTTGAAGCTTTCTTT	CASTGQGVFEAFF
TRBV11-3	TRBD1	TRBJ2-2	-	TGTGCCAGCAGCGCCCACACACAGGGGGTAAACACCGGGGAGCTGTTTTTT	CASSAHTQGVNTGELFF
TRBV12-3/TRBV12-4	-	TRBJ2-5	-	TGTGCCAGCAGCCCTCAAGAGACCCAGTACTTC	CASSPQETQYF
TRBV10-3	TRBD2	TRBJ2-5	-	TGTGCCATCTCCACTAGCGGGATCCAAGAGACCCAGTACTTC	CAISTSGIQETQYF
TRBV20-1	TRBD1	TRBJ1-6	-	TGCAGTGCTAGTAAGGGGGCTGGTAATTCACCCCTCCACTTT	CSASKGAGNSPLHF
TRBV5-1	TRBD1	TRBJ1-1	once	TGCGCCAGCAGCTTGTTGACAGGGGCGCTGAACACTGAAGCTTTCTTT	CASSLLTGALNTEAFF
TRBV15	TRBD2	TRBJ2-7	once	TGTGCCACCAGCAGAGATTTCAGCGGGAGCGAGCAGTACTTC	CATSRDFSGSEQYF
TRBV9	-	TRBJ2-1	once	TGTGCCAGCAGCGTAGGAACTAGCTTTGATGAGCAGTTCTTC	CASSVGTSFDEQFF
TRBV5-1	-	TRBJ1-4	-	TGCGCCAGCAGCTTGCGGGCTAATGAAAAACTGTTTTTT	CASSLRANEKLFF
TRBV5-5	-	TRBJ1-1	-	TGTGCCAGCGTGCGCCGTCTATTGTCGAACACTGAAGCTTTCTTT	CASVRRLLSNTEAFF
TRBV9	-	TRBJ1-5	-	TGTGCCAGCAGCGTAGACGTGGGGCCAACCGGGTTTCATCAGCCCCAGCATTTT	CASSVDVGPTGFHQPQHF
TRBV19	-	TRBJ1-6	-	TGTGCCAGTAGTATAGTGGCCCGGGGGTCACCCCTCCACTTT	CASSIVARGSPLHF